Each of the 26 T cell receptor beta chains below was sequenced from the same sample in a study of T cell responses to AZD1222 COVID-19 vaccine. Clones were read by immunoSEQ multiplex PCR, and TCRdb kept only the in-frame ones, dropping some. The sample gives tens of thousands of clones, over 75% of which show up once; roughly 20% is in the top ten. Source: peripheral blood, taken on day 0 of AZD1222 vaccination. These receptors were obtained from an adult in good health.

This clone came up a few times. This CDR3 reads CASTADRGSGTEAFF. DNA of the CDR3: TGTGCCAGCACCGCGGACAGGGGCTCGGGAACTGAAGCTTTCTTT. The chain has TRBV21-1 and TRBJ1-1; TRBD1, the D gene given by the table, was not confirmed from the DNA. TRBV21-1 is recorded as a pseudogene. The CDR3 consists of 15 residues.

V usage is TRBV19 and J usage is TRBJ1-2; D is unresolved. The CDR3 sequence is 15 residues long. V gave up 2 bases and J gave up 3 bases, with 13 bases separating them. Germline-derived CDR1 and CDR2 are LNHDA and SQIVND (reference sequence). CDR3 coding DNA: TGTGCCAGTAGTATAAGAGGGAAGGGAGACTATGGCTACACCTTC. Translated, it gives CASSIRGKGDYGYTF.

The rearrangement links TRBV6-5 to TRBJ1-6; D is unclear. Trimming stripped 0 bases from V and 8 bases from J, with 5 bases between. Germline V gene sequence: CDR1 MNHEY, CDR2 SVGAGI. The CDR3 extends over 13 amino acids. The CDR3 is CASSYSRDSPLHF. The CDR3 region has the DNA TGTGCCAGCAGTTACTCGCGGGATTCACCCCTCCACTTT.

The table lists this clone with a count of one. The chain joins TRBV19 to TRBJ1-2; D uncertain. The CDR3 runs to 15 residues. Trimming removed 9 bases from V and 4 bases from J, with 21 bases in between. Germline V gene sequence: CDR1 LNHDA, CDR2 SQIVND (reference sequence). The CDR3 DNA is TGTGCCAGCCCGAGGTTTGACAATCCCGTCTATGGCTACACCTTC. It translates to CASPRFDNPVYGYTF.

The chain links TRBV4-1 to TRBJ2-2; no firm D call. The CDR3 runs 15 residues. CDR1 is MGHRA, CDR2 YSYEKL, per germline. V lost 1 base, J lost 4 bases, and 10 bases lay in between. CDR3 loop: CASSQANTFTGELFF. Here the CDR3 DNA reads TGCGCCAGCAGCCAAGCTAACACCTTCACCGGGGAGCTGTTTTTT.

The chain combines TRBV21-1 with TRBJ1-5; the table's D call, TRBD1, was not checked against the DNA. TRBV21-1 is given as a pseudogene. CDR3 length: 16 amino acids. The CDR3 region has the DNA TGTGCCAGCAGCAAAGCTTGGTGGCAGGGGTGTGAGCCCCAGCATTTT. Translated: CASSKAWWQGCEPQHF.

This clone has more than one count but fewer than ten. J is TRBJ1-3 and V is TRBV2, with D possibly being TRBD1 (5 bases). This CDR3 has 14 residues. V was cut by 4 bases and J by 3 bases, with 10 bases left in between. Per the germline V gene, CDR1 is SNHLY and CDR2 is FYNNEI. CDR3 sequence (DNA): TGTGCCAGCAGTGGGGGGTATGGTGGAAACACCATATATTTT. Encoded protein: CASSGGYGGNTIYF.

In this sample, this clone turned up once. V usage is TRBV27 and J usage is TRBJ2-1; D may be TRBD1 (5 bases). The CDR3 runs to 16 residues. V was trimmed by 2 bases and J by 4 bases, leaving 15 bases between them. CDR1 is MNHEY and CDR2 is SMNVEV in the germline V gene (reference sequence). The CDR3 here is CASSLQTGEVYNEQFF. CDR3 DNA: TGTGCCAGCAGTTTACAAACAGGCGAAGTTTACAATGAGCAGTTCTTC.

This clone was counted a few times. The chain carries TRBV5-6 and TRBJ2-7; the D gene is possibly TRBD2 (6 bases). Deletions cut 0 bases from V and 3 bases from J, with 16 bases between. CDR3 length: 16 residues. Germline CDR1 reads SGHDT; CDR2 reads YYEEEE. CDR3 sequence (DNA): TGTGCCAGCAGCTTGGAGTGGTCGGGACTGAACTACGAGCAGTACTTC. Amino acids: CASSLEWSGLNYEQYF.

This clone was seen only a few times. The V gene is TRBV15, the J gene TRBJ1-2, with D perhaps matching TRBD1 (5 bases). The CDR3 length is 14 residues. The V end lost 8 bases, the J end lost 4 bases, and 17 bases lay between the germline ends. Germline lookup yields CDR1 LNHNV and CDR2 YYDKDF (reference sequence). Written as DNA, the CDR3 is TGTGCCACCCGTGGGGGAGGGGATCCCTATGGCTACACCTTC. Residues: CATRGGGDPYGYTF.

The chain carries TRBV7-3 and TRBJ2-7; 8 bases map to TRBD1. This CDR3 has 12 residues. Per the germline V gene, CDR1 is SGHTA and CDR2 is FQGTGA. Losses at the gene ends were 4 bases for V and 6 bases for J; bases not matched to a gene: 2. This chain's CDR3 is CASSSDRGEQYF. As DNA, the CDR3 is TGTGCCAGCAGCTCCGACAGGGGCGAGCAGTACTTC.

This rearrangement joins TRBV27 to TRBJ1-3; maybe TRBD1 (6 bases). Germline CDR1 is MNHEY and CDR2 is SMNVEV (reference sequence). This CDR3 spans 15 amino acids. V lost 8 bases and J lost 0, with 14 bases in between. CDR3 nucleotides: TGTGCCAGCCGACTCGGACAGACCTCTGGAAACACCATATATTTT. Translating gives CASRLGQTSGNTIYF.

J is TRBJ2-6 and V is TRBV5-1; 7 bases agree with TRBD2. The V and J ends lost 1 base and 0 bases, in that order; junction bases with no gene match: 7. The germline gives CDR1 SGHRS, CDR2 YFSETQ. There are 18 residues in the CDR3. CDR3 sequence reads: CASSLLGRGDSGANVLTF. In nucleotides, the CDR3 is TGCGCCAGCAGCTTGTTGGGACGGGGGGACTCTGGGGCCAACGTCCTGACTTTC.

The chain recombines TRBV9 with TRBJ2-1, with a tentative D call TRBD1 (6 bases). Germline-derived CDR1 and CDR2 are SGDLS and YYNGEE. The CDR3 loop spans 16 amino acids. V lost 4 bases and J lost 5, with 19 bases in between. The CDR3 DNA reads TGTGCCAGCAGCTCCGGAACAGGGCCAGTTAACAATGAGCAGTTCTTC. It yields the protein CASSSGTGPVNNEQFF. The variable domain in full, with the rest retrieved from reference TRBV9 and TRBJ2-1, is DSGVTQTPKHLITATGQRVTLRCSPRSGDLSVYWYQQSLDQGLQFLIQYYNGEERAKGNILERFSAQQFPDLHSELNLSSLELGDSALYFCASSSGTGPVNNEQFFGPGTRLTVL.

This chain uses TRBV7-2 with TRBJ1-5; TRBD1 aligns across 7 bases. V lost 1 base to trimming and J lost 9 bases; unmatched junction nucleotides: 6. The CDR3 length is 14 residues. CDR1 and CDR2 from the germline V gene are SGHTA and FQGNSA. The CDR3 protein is CASSLEVQGTPQHF. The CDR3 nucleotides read TGTGCCAGCAGCTTAGAGGTACAGGGGACGCCCCAGCATTTT.

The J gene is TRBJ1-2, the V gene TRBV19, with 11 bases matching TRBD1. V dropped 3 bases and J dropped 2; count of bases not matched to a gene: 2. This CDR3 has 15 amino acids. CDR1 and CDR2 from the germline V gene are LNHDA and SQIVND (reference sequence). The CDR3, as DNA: TGTGCCAGTAGTATGGACAGGGGGCTCAACTATGGCTACACCTTC. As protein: CASSMDRGLNYGYTF.

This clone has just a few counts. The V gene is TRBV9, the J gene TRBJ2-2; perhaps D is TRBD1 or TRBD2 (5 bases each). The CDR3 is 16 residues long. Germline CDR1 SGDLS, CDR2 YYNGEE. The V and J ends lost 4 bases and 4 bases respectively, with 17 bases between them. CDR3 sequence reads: CASSYWVGAGTGELFF. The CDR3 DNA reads TGTGCCAGCAGCTATTGGGTAGGGGCGGGCACCGGGGAGCTGTTTTTT.

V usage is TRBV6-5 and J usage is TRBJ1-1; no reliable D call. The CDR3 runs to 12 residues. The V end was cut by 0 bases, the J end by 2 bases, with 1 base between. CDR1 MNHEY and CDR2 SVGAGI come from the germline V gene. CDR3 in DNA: TGTGCCAGCAGTTACTCTAACACTGAAGCTTTCTTT. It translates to CASSYSNTEAFF.

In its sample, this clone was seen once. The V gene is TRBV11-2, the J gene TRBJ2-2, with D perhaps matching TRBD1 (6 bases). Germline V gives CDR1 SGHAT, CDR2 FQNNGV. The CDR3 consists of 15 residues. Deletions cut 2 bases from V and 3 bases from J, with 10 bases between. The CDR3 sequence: CASSLTGSHTGELFF. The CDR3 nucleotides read TGTGCCAGCAGCTTAACAGGGTCCCACACCGGGGAGCTGTTTTTT.

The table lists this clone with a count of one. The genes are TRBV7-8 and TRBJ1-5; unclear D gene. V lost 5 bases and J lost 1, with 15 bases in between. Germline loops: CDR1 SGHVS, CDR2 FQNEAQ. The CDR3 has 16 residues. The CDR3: CASSKREGASNQPQHF. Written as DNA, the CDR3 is TGTGCCAGCAGCAAGAGGGAGGGAGCAAGCAATCAGCCCCAGCATTTT.

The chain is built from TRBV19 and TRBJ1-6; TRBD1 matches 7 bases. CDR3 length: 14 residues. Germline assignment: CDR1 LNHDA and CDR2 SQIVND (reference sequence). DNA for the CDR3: TGTGCGGTACAGGGGCCGGGGCCTAATTCACCCCTCCACTTT. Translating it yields CAVQGPGPNSPLHF.

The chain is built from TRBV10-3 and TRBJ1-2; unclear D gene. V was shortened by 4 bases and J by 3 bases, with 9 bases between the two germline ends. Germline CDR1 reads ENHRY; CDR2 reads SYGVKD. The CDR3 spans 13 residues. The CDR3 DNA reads TGTGCCATCAGTGGGACCGATTACTATGGCTACACCTTC. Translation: CAISGTDYYGYTF.

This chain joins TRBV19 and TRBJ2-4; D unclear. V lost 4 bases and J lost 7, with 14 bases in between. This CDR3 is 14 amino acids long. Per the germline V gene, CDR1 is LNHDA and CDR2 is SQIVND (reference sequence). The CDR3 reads CASSSPQGSNIQYF. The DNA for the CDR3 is TGTGCCAGTAGTAGCCCCCAAGGTTCCAACATTCAGTACTTC.

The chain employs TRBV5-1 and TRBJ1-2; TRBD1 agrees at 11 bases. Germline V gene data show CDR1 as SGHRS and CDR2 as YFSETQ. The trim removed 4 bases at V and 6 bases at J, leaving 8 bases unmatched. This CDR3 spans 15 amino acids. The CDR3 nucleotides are TGCGCCAGCAGCCTCTGGACAGGGGGCTTTAATGGCTACACCTTC. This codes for CASSLWTGGFNGYTF. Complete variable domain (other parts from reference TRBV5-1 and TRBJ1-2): KAGVTQTPRYLIKTRGQQVTLSCSPISGHRSVSWYQQTPGQGLQFLFEYFSETQRNKGNFPGRFSGRQFSNSRSEMNVSTLELGDSALYLCASSLWTGGFNGYTFGSGTRLTVV.

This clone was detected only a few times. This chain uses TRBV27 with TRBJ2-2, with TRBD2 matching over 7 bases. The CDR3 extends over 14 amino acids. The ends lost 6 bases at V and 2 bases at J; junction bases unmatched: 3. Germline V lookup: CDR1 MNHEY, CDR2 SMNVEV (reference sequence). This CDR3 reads CASRRGTNTGELFF. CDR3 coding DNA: TGTGCCAGCAGGCGGGGGACTAACACCGGGGAGCTGTTTTTT.

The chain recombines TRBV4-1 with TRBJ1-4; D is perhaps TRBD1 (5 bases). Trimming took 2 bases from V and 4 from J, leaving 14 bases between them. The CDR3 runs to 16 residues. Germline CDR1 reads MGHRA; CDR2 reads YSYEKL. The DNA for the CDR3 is TGCGCCAGCAGCCAAAAGAGGGGCGTTATTAATGAAAAACTGTTTTTT. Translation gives CASSQKRGVINEKLFF.